This T cell receptor beta chain came from a study of blood T cell repertoires in COVID-19. Study at large: Collection of acute and convalescent COVID-19 samples took place in the United States, Italy and Spain. Nucleic acid was either cDNA or gDNA, and it came from T cells, B-cell-depleted T cells, or PBMCs.

Germline-derived CDR1 and CDR2 are LNHDA and SQIVND (reference sequence). V lost 5 bases and J 4 bases, leaving 11 bases between the germline ends. This CDR3 spans 13 amino acids. Per the study methods: Estimation of nucleated cell counts was performed using reference gene primer amplification. Only in-frame clones appear in the TCRdb table, and some are missing; sequencing was by immunoSEQ multiplex PCR. V and J calls and clone size are as listed in that table; D and trimming were resolved from the DNA. The table lists around 140,000 clones, 70% to 80% of them singletons. The V gene is TRBV19, the J gene TRBJ1-2; D call uncertain. The sample comprised peripheral blood. This receptor was taken from a man in his fifties or sixties with acute or convalescent COVID-19. CDR3: CASSPTGRYGYTF. The CDR3 DNA sequence: TGTGCCAGTAGTCCCACTGGTCGCTATGGCTACACCTTC.